This T cell receptor beta chain was captured by sequencing in a study of OX40 agonist ivuxolimab in advanced cancers. Profiled with immunoSEQ multiplex PCR; TCRdb holds only in-frame clones, not every one. The table shows fewer than 90,000 clones, with 85% occurring only once. Sequences were derived from CD4+ or CD8+ T cells sorted from blood, sampled in a trial of the OX40 agonist ivuxolimab. The receptor was derived from an adult with an advanced solid tumor such as melanoma, head and neck, liver or kidney cancer.

The CDR3: CASSINSGSTGELFF. The CDR3 nucleotides are TGTGCCAGCAGCATTAATTCGGGGAGCACCGGGGAGCTGTTTTTT. V and J are TRBV7-3 and TRBJ2-2, with D tentatively TRBD2 (5 bases). CDR3 length: 15 amino acids. CDR1 is SGHTA and CDR2 is FQGTGA in the germline V gene. Trimming cost V 5 bases and J 4 bases, with 14 bases left between them.